This T cell receptor beta chain stems from a study of blood T cell repertoires in COVID-19. This clone was counted a few times. Sequencing used immunoSEQ multiplex PCR; TCRdb keeps in-frame clones, though not all of them. The sample lists 110,000 or so clones, 85% to 90% occurring once. The germline V and J ends were trimmed by 7 bases and 9 bases, with 16 bases remaining between them. The CDR3 has 13 residues. Looked up from germline, CDR1 is MNHEY and CDR2 is SVGAGI. This chain joins TRBV6-5 and TRBJ2-1, with D uncertain. The material sequenced was peripheral blood. This TCR was sampled from a man between 65 and 80 years old who had recovered from COVID-19. The CDR3: CASKWVRSSEQFF. The CDR3 nucleotides read TGTGCCAGCAAATGGGTACGGAGCAGTGAGCAGTTCTTC.